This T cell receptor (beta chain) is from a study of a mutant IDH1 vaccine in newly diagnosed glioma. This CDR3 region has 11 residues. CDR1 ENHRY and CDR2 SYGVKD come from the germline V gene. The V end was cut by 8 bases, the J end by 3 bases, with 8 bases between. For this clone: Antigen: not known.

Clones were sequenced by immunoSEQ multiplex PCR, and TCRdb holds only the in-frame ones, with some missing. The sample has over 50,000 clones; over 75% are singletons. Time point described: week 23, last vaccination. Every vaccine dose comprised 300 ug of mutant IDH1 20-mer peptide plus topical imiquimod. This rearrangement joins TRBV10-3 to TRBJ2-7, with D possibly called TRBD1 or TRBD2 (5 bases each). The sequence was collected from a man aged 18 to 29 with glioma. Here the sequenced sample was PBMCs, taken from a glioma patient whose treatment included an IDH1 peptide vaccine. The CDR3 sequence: CAIGGRYEQYF. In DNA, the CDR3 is TGTGCCATCGGGGGTCGCTACGAGCAGTACTTC.